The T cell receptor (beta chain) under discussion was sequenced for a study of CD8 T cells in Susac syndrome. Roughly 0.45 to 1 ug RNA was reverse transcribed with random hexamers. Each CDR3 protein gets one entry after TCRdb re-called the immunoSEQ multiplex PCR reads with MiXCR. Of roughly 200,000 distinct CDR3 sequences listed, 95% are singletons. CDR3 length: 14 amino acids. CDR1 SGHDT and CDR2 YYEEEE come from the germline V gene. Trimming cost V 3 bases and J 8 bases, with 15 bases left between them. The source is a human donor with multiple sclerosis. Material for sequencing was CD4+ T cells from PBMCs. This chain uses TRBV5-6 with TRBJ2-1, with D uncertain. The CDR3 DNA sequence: TGTGCCAGCAGCTCGGACCCCGCCGGCCATGAGCAGTTCTTC. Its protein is CASSSDPAGHEQFF.